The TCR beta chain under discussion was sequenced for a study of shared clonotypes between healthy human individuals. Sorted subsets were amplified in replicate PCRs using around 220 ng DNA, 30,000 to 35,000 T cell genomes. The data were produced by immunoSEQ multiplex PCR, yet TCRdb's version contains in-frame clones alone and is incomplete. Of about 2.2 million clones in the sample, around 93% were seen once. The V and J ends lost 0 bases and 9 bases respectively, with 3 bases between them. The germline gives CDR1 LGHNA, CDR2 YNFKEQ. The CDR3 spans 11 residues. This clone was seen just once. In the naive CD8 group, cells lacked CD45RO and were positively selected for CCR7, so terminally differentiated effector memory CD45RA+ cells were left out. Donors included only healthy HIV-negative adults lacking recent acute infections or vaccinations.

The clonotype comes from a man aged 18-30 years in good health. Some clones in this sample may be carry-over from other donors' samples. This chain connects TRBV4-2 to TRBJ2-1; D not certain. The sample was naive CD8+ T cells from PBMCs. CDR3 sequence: CASSQETEQFF. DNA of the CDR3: TGTGCCAGCAGCCAAGAAACTGAGCAGTTCTTC.